These T cell receptor beta chains were read from a single sample in a study of regulatory T cells in long-lasting Graves disease. From the multiplex PCR reads, TCRdb called clonotypes with MiXCR, one entry per CDR3 protein. This table holds approximately 560,000 distinct CDR3 sequences, 16% found once. The same data also contributed to another study, on T cells in Graves' hyperthyroidism and ophthalmopathy.

The source material was peripheral blood mononuclear cells (PBMCs), sampled at new diagnosis, from a patient treated with antithyroid drugs. The origin of the receptors is a man between 18 and 35 years old with Graves disease. Each CDR3 is given with its conserved first and last residue.

CANRQGTGIYNEQFF,TRBV2,TRBJ2-1
CASSLFAGELFF,TRBV11-3,TRBJ2-2
CASSYTGGAGRYNEQFF,TRBV27,TRBJ2-1
CASSVGAGTIDEQFF,TRBV9,TRBJ2-1
CASSLDSGNWNEQFF,TRBV7-8,TRBJ2-1
CSVQPTGGYEQYF,TRBV29-1,TRBJ2-7
CASSTEPTGAEQFF,TRBV7-9,TRBJ2-1
CATSDPGGPNTGELFF,TRBV24-1,TRBJ2-2
CASSADDSRLGEQYF,TRBV6-2/TRBV6-3,TRBJ2-7
CASSPRESSTDTQYF,TRBV18,TRBJ2-3
CASSPTGGAAKNIQYF,TRBV7-9,TRBJ2-4
CASSLFLLRNSPLHF,TRBV28,TRBJ1-6
CASSSGVASEQFF,TRBV28,TRBJ2-1
CSAKEGTGELFF,TRBV20-1,TRBJ2-2
CASSVGQTFSYGYTF,TRBV9,TRBJ1-2
CASRLAGSETQYF,TRBV28,TRBJ2-5
CASTKRAGGPDTQYF,TRBV4-1,TRBJ2-3
CASTRGASIYEQYF,TRBV28,TRBJ2-7
CASSVGSGRAETQYF,TRBV9,TRBJ2-5
CASGLMNTEAFF,TRBV12-3/TRBV12-4,TRBJ1-1
CATSRGTYRNYEQYF,TRBV15,TRBJ2-7
CASSLVTSEETQYF,TRBV5-1,TRBJ2-5
CASSLFIGEQETQYF,TRBV27,TRBJ2-5
CASSLVGWGLAGGPGDTQYF,TRBV7-2,TRBJ2-3
CSVGEPTGELFF,TRBV29-1,TRBJ2-2
CATSDSRKETQYF,TRBV24-1,TRBJ2-5